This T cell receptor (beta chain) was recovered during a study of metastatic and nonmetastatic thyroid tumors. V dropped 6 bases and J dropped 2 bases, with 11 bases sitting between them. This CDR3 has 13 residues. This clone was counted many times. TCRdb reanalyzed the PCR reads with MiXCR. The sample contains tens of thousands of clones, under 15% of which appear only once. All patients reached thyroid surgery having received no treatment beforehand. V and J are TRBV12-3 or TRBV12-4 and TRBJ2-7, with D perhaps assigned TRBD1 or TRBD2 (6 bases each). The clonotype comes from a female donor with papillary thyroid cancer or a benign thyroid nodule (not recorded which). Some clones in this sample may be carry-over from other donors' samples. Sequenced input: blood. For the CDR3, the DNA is TGTGCCAGCAGGAAGGGGGGACCCTACGAGCAGTACTTC. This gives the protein CASRKGGPYEQYF.